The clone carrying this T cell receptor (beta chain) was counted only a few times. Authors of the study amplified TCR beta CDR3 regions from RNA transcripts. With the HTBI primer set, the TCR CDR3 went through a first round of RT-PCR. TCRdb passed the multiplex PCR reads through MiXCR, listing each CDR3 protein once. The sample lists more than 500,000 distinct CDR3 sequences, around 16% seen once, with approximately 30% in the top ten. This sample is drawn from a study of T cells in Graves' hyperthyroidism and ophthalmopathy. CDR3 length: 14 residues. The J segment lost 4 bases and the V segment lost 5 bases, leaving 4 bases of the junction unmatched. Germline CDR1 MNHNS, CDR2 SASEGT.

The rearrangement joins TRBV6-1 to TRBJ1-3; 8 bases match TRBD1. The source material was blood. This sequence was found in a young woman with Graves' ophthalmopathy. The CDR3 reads CASSTGGSGNTIYF. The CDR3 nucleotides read TGTGCCAGCAGTACAGGGGGGAGCGGAAACACCATATATTTT.